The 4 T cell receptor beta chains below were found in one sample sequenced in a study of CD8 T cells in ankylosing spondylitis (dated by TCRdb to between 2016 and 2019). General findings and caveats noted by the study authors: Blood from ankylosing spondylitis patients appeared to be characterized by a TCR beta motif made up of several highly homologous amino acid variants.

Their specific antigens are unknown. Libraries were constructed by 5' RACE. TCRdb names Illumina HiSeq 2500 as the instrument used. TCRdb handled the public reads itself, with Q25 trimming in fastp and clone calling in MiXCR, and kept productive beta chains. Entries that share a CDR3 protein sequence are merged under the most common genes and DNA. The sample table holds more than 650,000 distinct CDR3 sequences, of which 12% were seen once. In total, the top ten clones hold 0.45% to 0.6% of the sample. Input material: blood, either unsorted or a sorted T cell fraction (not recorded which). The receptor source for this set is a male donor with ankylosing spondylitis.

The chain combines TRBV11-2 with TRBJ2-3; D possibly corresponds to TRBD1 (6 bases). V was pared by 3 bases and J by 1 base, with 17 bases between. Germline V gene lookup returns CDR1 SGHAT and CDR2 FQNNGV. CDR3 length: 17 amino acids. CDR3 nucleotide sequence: TGTGCCAGCAGCTTTCTCCAGGGGTTTGTTGGCACAGATACGCAGTATTTT. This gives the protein CASSFLQGFVGTDTQYF.

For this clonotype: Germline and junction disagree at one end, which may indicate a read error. In nucleotides, the CDR3 is TGTGCTAGCAGCCTGAGGGACAGGACTGTTCAGTACTTC. Amino acids: CASSLRDRTVQYF. V is TRBV7-7 and J is TRBJ2-5, with TRBD1 matching over 8 bases. CDR3 length: 13 amino acids. Germline V gene data show CDR1 as SSHAT and CDR2 as FNYEAQ (reference sequence).

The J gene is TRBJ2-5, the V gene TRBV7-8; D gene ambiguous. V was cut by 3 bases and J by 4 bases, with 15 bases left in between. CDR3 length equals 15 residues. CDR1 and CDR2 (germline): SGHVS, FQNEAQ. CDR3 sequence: CASSFRIGSRETQYF. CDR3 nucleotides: TGTGCCAGCAGCTTTCGAATAGGGTCCCGAGAGACCCAGTACTTC.

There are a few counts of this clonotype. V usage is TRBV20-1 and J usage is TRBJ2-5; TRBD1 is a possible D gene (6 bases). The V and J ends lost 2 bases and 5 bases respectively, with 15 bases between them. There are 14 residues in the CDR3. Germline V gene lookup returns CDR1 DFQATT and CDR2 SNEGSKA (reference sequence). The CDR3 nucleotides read TGCAGTGCTAGACCACAGGGATACTTGGAGACCCAGTACTTC. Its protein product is CSARPQGYLETQYF.